A single sample is the source of the 13 T cell receptor beta chains below, sequenced in a study of cytomegalovirus exposure and HLA in healthy donors. The study ran its PCR with 60 Vbeta and 13 Jbeta primers. Repertoires were generated with immunoSEQ multiplex PCR, while TCRdb's copy carries only in-frame clones and drops some. Among some 200,000 clones, roughly 74% were seen once, and the ten largest hold 1.5% to 2%. Specimen: PBMCs. Receptors were obtained from a woman aged 25 to 39 in good health and CMV-seronegative.

The gene calls are TRBV2 and TRBJ2-1; 10 bases map to TRBD2. This CDR3 region has 16 residues. Germline CDR1 reads SNHLY; CDR2 reads FYNNEI. V gave up 8 bases and J gave up 4 bases; unmatched junction bases: 11. The CDR3 sequence is CASHQQGGLAYNEQFF. In DNA form, the CDR3 reads TGTGCCAGCCATCAACAGGGGGGACTAGCGTACAATGAGCAGTTCTTC.

The V call is TRBV11-3, the J call TRBJ2-1; D is uncertain. V was clipped by 4 bases and J by 10 bases, with 14 bases between them. Germline CDR1 reads SGHNT; CDR2 reads YENEEA. The CDR3 has 13 residues. The CDR3 bases are TGTGCCAGCAGCTACGACCGGGTGAAAGAGCAGTTCTTC. Protein product: CASSYDRVKEQFF.

V is TRBV5-4 and J is TRBJ2-3; D gene uncertain. CDR1 and CDR2 from the germline V gene are SGHNT and YYREEE (reference sequence). This CDR3 contains 16 residues. Trimming pared 3 bases from V and 2 bases from J, leaving 16 bases between. The CDR3 protein is CASSSPLVSPTDTQYF. The CDR3 nucleotides read TGTGCCAGCAGCTCCCCTCTAGTGTCTCCCACAGATACGCAGTATTTT.

This clone has a count of ten or more. The chain has TRBV7-9 and TRBJ2-3, with TRBD2 matching over 8 bases. CDR1 and CDR2 from the germline V gene are SEHNR and FQNEAQ (reference sequence). This CDR3 is built from 16 residues. Unmatched junction bases numbered 9, after V lost 5 bases and J lost 2 bases. In nucleotides, the CDR3 is TGTGCCAGCAGCCCCCGGGAGGGGCCCTTCACAGATACGCAGTATTTT. Protein sequence: CASSPREGPFTDTQYF.

The DNA of the CDR3 is TGTGCCAGCACCAAGGGAGGCATGAACACTGAAGCTTTCTTT. This sequence encodes CASTKGGMNTEAFF. J is TRBJ1-1 and V is TRBV9, with D unclear. Trimming took 6 bases from V and 0 from J, leaving 12 bases between them. The germline V gene encodes CDR1 SGDLS and CDR2 YYNGEE. The CDR3 loop spans 14 amino acids.

This clone was observed a handful of times. The chain couples TRBV7-6 to TRBJ1-1; D unresolved. CDR1 and CDR2 (germline): SGHVS, FNYEAQ. The CDR3 length is 14 residues. Trimming removed 2 bases at V and 4 bases at J, with 11 bases between. CDR3 protein: CASSLRLAGTEAFF. The CDR3 DNA sequence: TGTGCCAGCAGCTTACGCCTAGCCGGCACTGAAGCTTTCTTT. Based on the CDR3 plus reference TRBV7-6 and TRBJ1-1, the full variable domain is GAGVSQSPRYKVTKRGQDVALRCDPISGHVSLYWYRQALGQGPEFLTYFNYEAQQDKSGLPNDRFSAERPEGSISTLTIQRTEQRDSAMYRCASSLRLAGTEAFFGQGTRLTVV.

The J gene is TRBJ2-5, the V gene TRBV18, with a tentative D call TRBD2 (5 bases). V lost 2 bases and J 3 bases, leaving 7 bases between the germline ends. Germline-derived CDR1 and CDR2 are KGHSH and LQKENI. The CDR3 runs 13 residues. The CDR3 DNA is TGTGCCAGCTCACCAAAGAGGGAAGAGACCCAGTACTTC. Translation: CASSPKREETQYF.

This sequence joins TRBV5-8 and TRBJ1-3, with 7 nucleotides matching TRBD1. Unmatched junction bases numbered 6, after V lost 1 base and J lost 2 bases. Germline V CDR1 and CDR2: SGHTS, YDEGEE. The CDR3 extends over 16 amino acids. The CDR3 spells CASSLPNRGAGNTIYF. The DNA for the CDR3 is TGTGCCAGCAGCTTGCCAAACAGGGGAGCTGGAAACACCATATATTTT.

The J gene is TRBJ1-6, the V gene TRBV2, with 8 nucleotides matching TRBD1. The CDR3 runs 14 residues. V shed 6 bases, J shed 9 bases, and the junction held 7 bases outside the gene matches. Germline assignment: CDR1 SNHLY and CDR2 FYNNEI. DNA for the CDR3: TGTGCCAGCAGAAGGGACAGGACTACTTCACCCCTCCACTTT. This gives the protein CASRRDRTTSPLHF.

The rearrangement uses TRBV6-5 and TRBJ1-4, with 7 nucleotides matching TRBD1. The CDR3 sequence is 16 residues long. Germline values: CDR1 MNHEY, CDR2 SVGAGI. V was pared by 2 bases and J by 5 bases, with 8 bases of the junction left unmatched. The CDR3 DNA is TGTGCCAGCAGTTACGAACCCGGGACAGCGAATGAAAAACTGTTTTTT. The encoded protein is CASSYEPGTANEKLFF.

This chain connects TRBV19 to TRBJ2-3, with TRBD1 as a possible D gene (5 bases). The V end lost 8 bases, the J end lost 1 base, and 7 bases lay between the germline ends. Looked up from germline, CDR1 is LNHDA and CDR2 is SQIVND (reference sequence). The length of the CDR3 is 12 residues. CDR3 region: CASGAGTDTQYF. The CDR3 nucleotides are TGTGCCAGTGGGGCAGGCACAGATACGCAGTATTTT.

This chain connects TRBV5-4 to TRBJ2-5, with TRBD1 identical over 8 bases. Germline lookup yields CDR1 SGHNT and CDR2 YYREEE (reference sequence). CDR3 size: 14 residues. V was pared by 4 bases and J by 5 bases, with 7 bases of the junction left unmatched. CDR3 sequence (DNA): TGTGCCAGCAGCCGGACAGGGCTATCGGAGACCCAGTACTTC. This sequence encodes CASSRTGLSETQYF.

This chain connects TRBV7-8 to TRBJ2-7; 7 positions agree with TRBD2. In germline, CDR1 is SGHVS, CDR2 FQNEAQ. J was trimmed by 4 bases and V by 5 bases; bases with no gene match: 5. The CDR3 is 13 amino acids. CDR3 nucleotides: TGTGCCAGCAGCACGAGCGGGATTTACGAGCAGTACTTC. Its protein is CASSTSGIYEQYF.